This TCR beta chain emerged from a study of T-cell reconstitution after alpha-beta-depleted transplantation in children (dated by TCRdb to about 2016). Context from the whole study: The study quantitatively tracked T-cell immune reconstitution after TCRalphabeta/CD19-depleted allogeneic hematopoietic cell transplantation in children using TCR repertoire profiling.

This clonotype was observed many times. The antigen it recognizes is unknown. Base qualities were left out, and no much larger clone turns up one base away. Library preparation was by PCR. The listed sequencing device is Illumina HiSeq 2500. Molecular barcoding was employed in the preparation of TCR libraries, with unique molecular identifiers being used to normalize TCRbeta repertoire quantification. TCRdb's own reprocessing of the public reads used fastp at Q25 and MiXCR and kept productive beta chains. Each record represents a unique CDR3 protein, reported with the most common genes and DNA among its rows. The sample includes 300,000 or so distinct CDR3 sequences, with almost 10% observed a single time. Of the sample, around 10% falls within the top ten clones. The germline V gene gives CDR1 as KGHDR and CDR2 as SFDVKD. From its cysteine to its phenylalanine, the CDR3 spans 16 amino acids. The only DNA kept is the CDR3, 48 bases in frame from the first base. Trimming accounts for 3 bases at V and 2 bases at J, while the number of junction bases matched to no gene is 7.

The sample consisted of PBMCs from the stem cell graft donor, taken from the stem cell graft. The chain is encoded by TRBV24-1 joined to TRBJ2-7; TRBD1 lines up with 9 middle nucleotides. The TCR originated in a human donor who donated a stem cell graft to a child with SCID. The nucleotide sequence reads TGTGCCACCAGTGATGGACTGACAGGGGGGCCCTACGAGCAGTACTTC. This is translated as CATSDGLTGGPYEQYF.